Below are 12 T cell receptor beta chains sequenced from a single sample in a study of blood T cell repertoires in COVID-19. The repertoire was sequenced with immunoSEQ multiplex PCR; TCRdb's copy has only in-frame clones and lacks some. Of a few hundred thousand clones listed, about 89% are singletons. Material: peripheral blood. The receptors come from a woman between 45 and 60 years old with acute or convalescent COVID-19.

The CDR3 DNA is TGTGCCACCAGTGATTCGCGCTCAGGGGTCGGGGAGCTGTTTTTT. Protein sequence: CATSDSRSGVGELFF. The chain has TRBV24-1 and TRBJ2-2, with D possibly matching TRBD1 (6 bases). Germline CDR1 reads KGHDR; CDR2 reads SFDVKD. The CDR3 is 15 amino acids. Deletions cut 2 bases from V and 7 bases from J, with 13 bases between.

As regards this clone: This sample also contains other DNA sequences that code for the same CDR3. The rearrangement links TRBV5-1 to TRBJ1-2; TRBD1 is a possible D gene (5 bases). Between the trimmed V and J ends, which lost 1 base and 0 bases, there was a span of 10 bases. The CDR3 has 15 residues. Per germline, CDR1 SGHRS and CDR2 YFSETQ. CDR3 coding DNA: TGCGCCAGCAGCTTGCGGGGGGGAGCTAACTATGGCTACACCTTC. Amino acid sequence: CASSLRGGANYGYTF.

The genes are TRBV5-1 and TRBJ1-5, with 8 bases aligning to TRBD1. Germline V gene sequence: CDR1 SGHRS, CDR2 YFSETQ. The CDR3 loop spans 14 amino acids. V lost 0 bases to trimming and J lost 7 bases; unmatched junction nucleotides: 3. Here the CDR3 reads CASSLGTGLQPQHF. DNA for the CDR3: TGCGCCAGCAGCTTGGGGACAGGGCTCCAGCCCCAGCATTTT.

The chain uses TRBV6-2 or TRBV6-3 and TRBJ2-1, with 11 bases aligning to TRBD2. Trimming cost V 6 bases and J 3 bases; bases outside gene matches: 4. CDR3 length equals 15 residues. Germline-derived CDR1 and CDR2 are MNHEY and SVGEGT. The CDR3 loop reads CASSQGLAVYNEQFF. For the CDR3, the DNA is TGTGCCAGCAGCCAGGGACTAGCGGTCTACAATGAGCAGTTCTTC.

The gene calls are TRBV7-6 and TRBJ2-1; possibly TRBD1 for D (6 bases). This CDR3 region has 16 residues. Germline V gene sequence: CDR1 SGHVS, CDR2 FNYEAQ. Trimming removed 5 bases at V and 2 bases at J, with 16 bases between. This CDR3 reads CASSRQGNIAYNEQFF. CDR3 in DNA: TGTGCCAGCAGCCGTCAGGGGAATATCGCCTACAATGAGCAGTTCTTC. Full variable domain (rest looked up from reference TRBV7-6 and TRBJ2-1): GAGVSQSPRYKVTKRGQDVALRCDPISGHVSLYWYRQALGQGPEFLTYFNYEAQQDKSGLPNDRFSAERPEGSISTLTIQRTEQRDSAMYRCASSRQGNIAYNEQFFGPGTRLTVL.

This chain links TRBV2 with TRBJ1-1, with 9 bases identical to TRBD1. This CDR3 spans 17 amino acids. J gave up 5 bases and V 4 bases, and 14 bases lay outside the gene matches. Germline assignment: CDR1 SNHLY and CDR2 FYNNEI. The CDR3 here is CASSVTVYGTGFTEAFF. CDR3 DNA sequence: TGTGCCAGCAGTGTGACAGTTTATGGGACAGGGTTTACTGAAGCTTTCTTT.

This clone was picked up one time. The chain has TRBV28 and TRBJ2-2; 7 positions match TRBD1. This CDR3 is 16 amino acids long. CDR1 is MDHEN, CDR2 SYDVKM, per germline. Trimming removed 4 bases from V and 6 bases from J; junction bases left unmatched: 11. Here the CDR3 DNA reads TGTGCCAGCAGTTCCCCCGGGACAGAGGGGTCCGGGGAGCTGTTTTTT. As protein: CASSSPGTEGSGELFF.

The rearrangement links TRBV7-2 to TRBJ1-2; 10 nucleotides line up with TRBD1. V was clipped by 6 bases and J by 8 bases; unmatched bases: 6. The CDR3 loop spans 13 amino acids. In germline, CDR1 is SGHTA, CDR2 FQGNSA. The CDR3 sequence is CASRAGTGVGYTF. In DNA, the CDR3 is TGTGCCAGCAGGGCCGGGACAGGGGTAGGCTACACCTTC.

V gene TRBV18 combines with J gene TRBJ2-3; perhaps TRBD2 as D (5 bases). V lost 2 bases and J lost 4, with 10 bases in between. Germline CDR1 is KGHSH and CDR2 is LQKENI. The CDR3 extends over 14 amino acids. CDR3 amino acids: CASSPSSGADTQYF. DNA of the CDR3: TGTGCCAGCTCACCAAGTTCCGGGGCAGATACGCAGTATTTT.

The sample holds one count of this clone. This chain uses TRBV19 with TRBJ1-2; 10 nucleotides agree with TRBD1. Losses at the gene ends were 5 bases for V and 4 bases for J; bases not matched to a gene: 4. The CDR3 runs 14 residues. Germline-derived CDR1 and CDR2 are LNHDA and SQIVND (reference sequence). DNA for the CDR3: TGTGCCAGTAGTGGGACAGGGGTATCCTATGGCTACACCTTC. This codes for CASSGTGVSYGYTF.

This chain joins TRBV27 and TRBJ1-5, with unresolved D. The germline V gene has CDR1 MNHEY and CDR2 SMNVEV (reference sequence). The length of the CDR3 is 13 residues. The V end lost 3 bases, the J end lost 1 base, and 4 bases lay between the germline ends. The CDR3 coding sequence is TGTGCCAGCAGTTTCGCGAGCAATCAGCCCCAGCATTTT. It translates to CASSFASNQPQHF.

CDR3 DNA sequence: TGTGCCAGCAACCACCAGGGAGGGAACACTGAAGCTTTCTTT. Translation gives CASNHQGGNTEAFF. The chain employs TRBV7-9 and TRBJ1-1; D is perhaps TRBD1 (5 bases). The germline V and J ends were trimmed by 7 bases and 1 base, with 13 bases remaining between them. There are 14 residues in the CDR3. The germline gives CDR1 SEHNR, CDR2 FQNEAQ (reference sequence). Filled out from reference TRBV7-9 and TRBJ1-1, the complete variable domain reads DTGVSQNPRHKITKRGQNVTFRCDPISEHNRLYWYRQTLGQGPEFLTYFQNEAQLEKSRLLSDRFSAERPKGSFSTLEIQRTEQGDSAMYLCASNHQGGNTEAFFGQGTRLTVV.